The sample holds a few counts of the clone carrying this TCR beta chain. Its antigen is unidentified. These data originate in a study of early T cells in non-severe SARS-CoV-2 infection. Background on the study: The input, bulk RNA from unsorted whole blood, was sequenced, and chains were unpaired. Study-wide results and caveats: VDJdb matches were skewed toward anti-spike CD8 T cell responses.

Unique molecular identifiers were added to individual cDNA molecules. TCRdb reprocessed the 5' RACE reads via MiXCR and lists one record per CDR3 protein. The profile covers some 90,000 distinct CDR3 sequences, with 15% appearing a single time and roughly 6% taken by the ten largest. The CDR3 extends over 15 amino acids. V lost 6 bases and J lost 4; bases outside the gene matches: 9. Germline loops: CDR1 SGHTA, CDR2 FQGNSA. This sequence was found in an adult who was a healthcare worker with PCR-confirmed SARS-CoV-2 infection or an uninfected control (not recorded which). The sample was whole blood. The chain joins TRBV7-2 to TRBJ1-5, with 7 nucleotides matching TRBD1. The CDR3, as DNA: TGTGCCAGCAGACAGAATCCGGGACAGAATCAGCCCCAGCATTTT. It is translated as CASRQNPGQNQPQHF.